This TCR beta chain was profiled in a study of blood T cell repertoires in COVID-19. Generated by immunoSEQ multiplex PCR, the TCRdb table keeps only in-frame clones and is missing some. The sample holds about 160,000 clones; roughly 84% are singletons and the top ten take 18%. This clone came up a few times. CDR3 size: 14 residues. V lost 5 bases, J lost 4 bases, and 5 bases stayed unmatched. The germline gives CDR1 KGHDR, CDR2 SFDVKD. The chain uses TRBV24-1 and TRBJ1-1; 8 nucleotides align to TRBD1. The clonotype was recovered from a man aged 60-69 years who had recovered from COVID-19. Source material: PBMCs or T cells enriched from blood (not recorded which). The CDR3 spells CATSGGTGGTEAFF. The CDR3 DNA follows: TGTGCCACCAGTGGAGGGACAGGTGGCACTGAAGCTTTCTTT.